The clone carrying this T cell receptor (beta chain) was observed a handful of times. Its antigen is still unknown. The data were obtained in a study of memory CD4+ T cells and cytomegalovirus serostatus. At the level of the study: This sample comes from healthy Belgian adults, about 10 CMV seropositive, about 23 seronegative. Study results and limitations: Each of fewer than 80 CMV-associated TCRbeta sequences occurred in one to five individuals.

Clones were sequenced by immunoSEQ multiplex PCR, and TCRdb holds only the in-frame ones, with some missing. This sample has just under 65,000 clones, with about 74% found just once. Single viable CD3+CD4+CD8-CD45RO+ cells were sorted as the memory CD4+ T cells. Serostatus was set by detecting CMV pp150, pp28, p38, p52 IgG. Germline V gene data show CDR1 as MNHNY and CDR2 as SVGAGI (reference sequence). Trimming left V 0 bases short and J 4 bases short, with 12 bases between. The CDR3 consists of 15 residues. The sample was memory CD4+ T cells from blood. The chain has TRBV6-6 and TRBJ1-1; perhaps TRBD1 as D (5 bases). This sequence was found in an adult in good health and CMV-seronegative. CDR3 DNA sequence: TGTGCCAGCAGTTACTCGGGCAGGGCGGCCACTGAAGCTTTCTTT. Protein product: CASSYSGRAATEAFF.